This record concerns one T cell receptor (beta chain) sequence. Its antigen is undetermined. Being one base from a much bigger clone, this may be a read error. A J-beta primer mix and a sample-barcoded 5' primer were used in a second PCR of about 7 to 12 cycles. A single record per CDR3 protein comes from TCRdb applying MiXCR to the 5' RACE reads. The profile shows some 880,000 distinct CDR3 sequences, around 36% of them singletons. This specimen comes from a study of blood T cells in healthy people across ages. The length of the CDR3 is 13 residues. CDR1 SGHTA and CDR2 FQGNSA come from the germline V gene. Findings of the study overall: With naive T cell percentage, TCR beta diversity showed a strong correlation.

Sequenced material: blood. This TCR was recovered from a man aged 18 to 29 in good health. V usage is TRBV7-2 and J usage is TRBJ2-7; weak D call: TRBD2 (7 bases). With the DNA end fitting TRBJ2-5 better, the J assignment may be wrong. The CDR3 DNA sequence: TGTGCCAGCAGCGTCCGGGGGGCAGAGACCCAGTACTTC. Residues: CASSVRGAETQYF.